A single sample gave rise to the 14 T cell receptor beta chains below, sequenced in a study of shared clonotypes between healthy human individuals. The assay was immunoSEQ multiplex PCR, and TCRdb's table has in-frame clones only and misses some. This sample has approximately 1.4 million clones, with approximately 98% found just once. Sequenced sample: naive CD4+ T cells sorted from blood. The subset denotes: CD45RA+ positively selected. These receptors originate from a man in his thirties or forties in good health.

The chain recombines TRBV10-3 with TRBJ1-3; D call uncertain. The germline CDR1 and CDR2 sequences are ENHRY and SYGVKD. V was trimmed by 5 bases and J by 1 base, leaving 15 bases between them. The CDR3 loop spans 16 amino acids. The CDR3 loop reads CAISRVGDYSGNTIYF. DNA of the CDR3: TGTGCCATCAGTCGGGTGGGTGATTATTCTGGAAACACCATATATTTT.

This clone was recorded once. The chain is built from TRBV9 and TRBJ2-1; the D gene is possibly TRBD2 (7 bases). V was clipped by 4 bases and J by 7 bases, with 18 bases between them. This CDR3 is 15 amino acids long. Germline CDR1 reads SGDLS; CDR2 reads YYNGEE. CDR3 in amino acids: CASSPVGGGRNEQFF. As DNA, the CDR3 is TGTGCCAGCAGCCCCGTGGGAGGGGGGAGAAATGAGCAGTTCTTC.

The rearrangement links TRBV6-1 to TRBJ2-5; D possibly uses TRBD1 or TRBD2 (5 bases each). V shed 1 base and J shed 5 bases, with 17 bases lying between them. There are 16 residues in the CDR3. Germline lookup yields CDR1 MNHNS and CDR2 SASEGT. Written as DNA, the CDR3 is TGTGCCAGCAGTGAAGATCTCGGGGCCAAAAGGGAGACCCAGTACTTC. The encoded protein is CASSEDLGAKRETQYF.

The chain couples TRBV2 to TRBJ2-1; 7 nucleotides align to TRBD2. The CDR3 loop spans 13 amino acids. The V segment lost 5 bases and the J segment 10 bases; nucleotides outside the gene matches: 8. CDR1 and CDR2 from the germline V gene are SNHLY and FYNNEI. The CDR3 reads CASSFISGQEQFF. CDR3 bases: TGTGCCAGCAGTTTTATTAGCGGGCAGGAGCAGTTCTTC.

The count of this clone is one. The rearrangement links TRBV19 to TRBJ1-2; the match to TRBD1 covers 8 bases. The CDR3 runs to 13 residues. Germline CDR1 and CDR2: LNHDA and SQIVND (reference sequence). J was trimmed by 8 bases and V by 9 bases; bases with no gene match: 11. The CDR3 sequence is CASDDRGRGGYTF. The CDR3 DNA reads as TGTGCCAGCGATGACAGGGGAAGAGGGGGCTACACCTTC.

The V gene is TRBV18, the J gene TRBJ2-7, with TRBD2 matching over 9 bases. V trimming: 5 bases; J trimming: 3 bases; junction bases outside the gene matches: 8. This CDR3 is built from 15 residues. The germline gives CDR1 KGHSH, CDR2 LQKENI. The CDR3 sequence is CASSSLAGVIYEQYF. CDR3 DNA: TGTGCCAGCTCAAGCTTAGCGGGAGTCATCTACGAGCAGTACTTC.

This clone was recorded once. This chain uses TRBV2 with TRBJ2-7; D is possibly TRBD2 (6 bases). The V end was cut by 4 bases, the J end by 3 bases, with 19 bases between. Per the germline V gene, CDR1 is SNHLY and CDR2 is FYNNEI. CDR3 length equals 16 residues. CDR3 DNA: TGTGCCAGCAGTGGAATTAGACGGAGCGGGCTCTACGAGCAGTACTTC. Residues: CASSGIRRSGLYEQYF.

This clone was counted a single time. This sequence joins TRBV10-3 and TRBJ2-1; 13 nucleotides match TRBD2. The CDR3 spans 16 residues. The ends lost 10 bases at V and 0 bases at J; junction bases unmatched: 6. Germline V gene data show CDR1 as ENHRY and CDR2 as SYGVKD. This chain's CDR3 is CASGTSGESSYNEQFF. In DNA, the CDR3 is TGTGCCAGCGGGACTAGCGGGGAAAGCTCCTACAATGAGCAGTTCTTC.

This chain links TRBV5-1 with TRBJ1-5; 8 positions match TRBD1. The germline V gene has CDR1 SGHRS and CDR2 YFSETQ. The CDR3 is 15 residues long. The V gene end was trimmed by 3 bases and the J gene end by 3 bases; junction bases not matched to a gene: 5. CDR3 nucleotide sequence: TGCGCCAGCAGCTACGGACAGGGCAACAATCAGCCCCAGCATTTT. Protein: CASSYGQGNNQPQHF.

This clone was seen a handful of times. V gene TRBV11-2 combines with J gene TRBJ2-7; perhaps TRBD2 as D (6 bases). Trimming shortened V by 2 bases and J by 5 bases, and 10 bases separated the two germline ends. Per germline, CDR1 SGHAT and CDR2 FQNNGV. The CDR3 has 13 residues. CDR3 sequence: CASSLLGGHEQYF. The CDR3 DNA is TGTGCCAGCAGCTTACTCGGGGGTCACGAGCAGTACTTC.

CDR3 coding DNA: TGTGCCAGTAGCATTTATTTTGGACATCCTTCCGAGCAGTACTTC. It yields the protein CASSIYFGHPSEQYF. This chain connects TRBV19 to TRBJ2-7; D perhaps matches TRBD1 (5 bases). The V gene's germline CDR1 is LNHDA and CDR2 SQIVND (reference sequence). This CDR3 region has 15 residues. V was pared by 6 bases and J by 6 bases, with 21 bases between.

The chain combines TRBV27 with TRBJ2-7, with 9 bases that match TRBD1. The V segment lost 2 bases and the J segment 3 bases; nucleotides outside the gene matches: 11. CDR1 is MNHEY, CDR2 SMNVEV, per germline (reference sequence). The CDR3 extends over 17 amino acids. The CDR3 here is CASSLQRPWTGVYEQYF. CDR3 nucleotide sequence: TGTGCCAGCAGTTTACAAAGACCCTGGACAGGGGTCTACGAGCAGTACTTC.

This clone was detected only once. This rearrangement joins TRBV2 to TRBJ2-1; D might be TRBD2 (6 bases). This CDR3 is built from 13 residues. Per germline, CDR1 SNHLY and CDR2 FYNNEI. Trimming stripped 11 bases from V and 6 bases from J, with 17 bases between. DNA for the CDR3: TGTGCCTCCAGTCGGGACTTGGGCAATGAGCAGTTCTTC. This gives the protein CASSRDLGNEQFF.

The J gene is TRBJ2-7, the V gene TRBV9; TRBD2 is a possible D gene (6 bases). The ends were cut back, 0 bases at V and 0 bases at J, with 7 bases in the middle. This CDR3 is 14 amino acids long. From germline, CDR1 is SGDLS and CDR2 YYNGEE. The CDR3 region is CASSVEGGSYEQYF. The CDR3 DNA follows: TGTGCCAGCAGCGTAGAGGGAGGCTCCTACGAGCAGTACTTC.